This T cell receptor beta chain came from a study of cytomegalovirus exposure and HLA in healthy donors. The germline V and J ends were trimmed by 2 bases and 2 bases, with 17 bases remaining between them. The CDR3 runs 17 residues. Germline loops: CDR1 MNHNS, CDR2 SASEGT. The PCR contained 60 Vbeta and 13 Jbeta primers. This table comes from immunoSEQ multiplex PCR, and its TCRdb copy is limited to in-frame clones, with some not included. Counted here are approximately 190,000 clones, around 80% occurring once; the ten biggest clones make up about 1.9%. This chain uses TRBV6-1 with TRBJ2-3; TRBD1 might be the D (6 bases). This clonotype was sampled from a woman under 30 in good health and CMV-seropositive. Sequencing was carried out using PBMCs. The CDR3 DNA reads as TGTGCCAGCAGTGAAAGGAGAGGGGGAGTTGACACAGATACGCAGTATTTT. This codes for CASSERRGGVDTDTQYF.